The text below deals with one T cell receptor beta chain. By quantitative 5'-RACE with molecular barcodes, the TCR beta libraries were made. One entry per CDR3 protein results from TCRdb running MiXCR on the 5' RACE reads. The repertoire consists of 200,000 to 300,000 distinct CDR3 sequences, with 8% to 9.5% occurring once and the leading ten covering under 7.5%. This specimen comes from a study of CD8 T cells in ankylosing spondylitis. V shed 5 bases, J shed 5 bases, and the junction held 8 bases outside the gene matches. The CDR3 has 16 amino acids. This TCR derives from a male donor with ankylosing spondylitis or in good health (not recorded which). The V call is TRBV12-3 or TRBV12-4, the J call TRBJ2-7; 14 bases fit TRBD2. Sequenced sample: blood, either unsorted or a sorted T cell fraction (not recorded which). DNA for the CDR3: TGTGCCAGCAGTCCCGGGACTAGCGGGGGCTATCACGAGCAGTACTTC. This gives the protein CASSPGTSGGYHEQYF.